These T cell receptor beta chains were read from a single sample in a study of T cells in Graves' hyperthyroidism and ophthalmopathy. TCRdb called the multiplex PCR reads again in MiXCR, with one record for every CDR3 protein. Among roughly 640,000 distinct CDR3 sequences listed, 16% were seen once. The specimen sequenced was blood. The receptors stem from a woman in her 40s with Graves' ophthalmopathy. Each CDR3 is given without its conserved first and last residue.

j_call v_call cdr3_aa
TRBJ2-1 TRBV28 ASSFSKAGTSRKKQF
TRBJ2-5 TRBV18 ASSPVQQETQY
TRBJ1-6 TRBV4-2 ASSQDLGGGSPLH
TRBJ2-5 TRBV5-6 ASSSRSRAVLETQY
TRBJ1-1 TRBV2 ASRGLQGTTEAF
TRBJ2-4 TRBV20-1 SARRLLRELNIQY
TRBJ2-7 TRBV20-1 SAPSMGQGNYEQY
TRBJ1-5 TRBV3-1 ASSSGLERLPMAQH
TRBJ2-7 TRBV13 ASSLGSGSIYEQY
TRBJ2-6 TRBV14 ASSQGPPSSGANVLT
TRBJ2-2 TRBV20-1 SAWMDNTGELF
TRBJ1-2 TRBV20-1 SARLGQGNYGYT
TRBJ1-6 TRBV6-1 ASSAGGSSPLH
TRBJ1-3 TRBV9 ASSVALTGDGNTIY
TRBJ1-1 TRBV6-1 ASKFRGNTEAF
TRBJ2-1 TRBV5-1 ASRPERPYNEQF
TRBJ2-3 TRBV30 AWIRGSLDTQY
TRBJ2-1 TRBV5-1 ASSFVGGGNEQF
TRBJ2-1 TRBV7-2 ASSFNHYNEQF
TRBJ2-1 TRBV7-2 ASSFSGTVYNEQF
TRBJ1-2 TRBV6-5 ASSYGTLLAHGYT
TRBJ1-6 TRBV12-3/TRBV12-4 ASTNSASPLH
TRBJ1-6 TRBV14 ASSPPGQYNSPLH
TRBJ2-1 TRBV20-1 SASLRTSTDSNEQF
TRBJ2-5 TRBV5-6 ASSLEGWIGPQETQY
TRBJ1-1 TRBV6-1 ASDVRLTRGKYTEAF
TRBJ2-5 TRBV6-1 ASRDTRVSQY
TRBJ1-2 TRBV6-1 ASNLAAFSGYT
TRBJ2-1 TRBV6-2/TRBV6-3 ASRGLGTYNKQF
TRBJ1-1 TRBV5-1 ASSFTDSMNTEAF
TRBJ2-2 TRBV4-1 ASSQLWTSGGANTGELF
TRBJ2-2 TRBV7-6 ASSYRLAGTNTGELF
TRBJ2-3 TRBV12-3/TRBV12-4 ASSPLGASGNTQY
TRBJ2-7 TRBV7-9 ASSPLGTQSREQY
TRBJ2-7 TRBV12-5 ASGPTSRPYEQY
TRBJ1-1 TRBV5-1 ASSLDSQEGTEAF
TRBJ2-7 TRBV7-8 ASSLGWQGGAYEQY
TRBJ2-1 TRBV28 ASSYRGSYNEQF
TRBJ2-6 TRBV18 ASSGVAQGNSGANVLT
TRBJ2-3 TRBV11-2 ASSPQGLVPDTQY
TRBJ2-5 TRBV12-3/TRBV12-4 ASSLSRQETQY
TRBJ2-7 TRBV29-1 SVMTGSYEQY
TRBJ2-3 TRBV7-3 ASSFSGAPDTQY
TRBJ1-2 TRBV29-1 SGGTGAFGYT
TRBJ2-7 TRBV27 ASSLAGEGEQY
TRBJ1-6 TRBV5-1 ASSLAGRNSPLH
TRBJ2-7 TRBV5-1 ASTSLGGQYHEQY
TRBJ1-3 TRBV11-2 ASSPDRSLGNTIY
TRBJ2-1 TRBV18 ASSPPGSGSVGNEQF
TRBJ2-5 TRBV3-1 ASSPGVVAGETQY
TRBJ2-5 TRBV11-3 ASSPGAGTQETQY
TRBJ2-1 TRBV3-1 ASSPLVLAGAYNEQF
TRBJ2-5 TRBV20-1 SAYSGGADETQY
TRBJ2-1 TRBV7-3 ASSFGGEQF
TRBJ2-1 TRBV5-5 ASSLVSEPGHYNEQF
TRBJ2-3 TRBV11-2 ASSLAMGLAGAWADTQY
TRBJ2-6 TRBV28 ASSLRRGANVLT
TRBJ2-5 TRBV11-2 ASRAQETQY